A selection of T cell receptor beta chains follows, all from one sample in a study of T cell responses to AZD1222 COVID-19 vaccine. Only in-frame clones appear in the TCRdb table, and some are missing; sequencing was by immunoSEQ multiplex PCR. The sample lists 200,000 or so clones, 94% occurring once. Here the sequenced sample was peripheral blood, taken on day 0 of AZD1222 vaccination. Receptors originate from an adult in good health. Each CDR3 is given with its conserved first and last residue. The D gene is left open where the match is weak. Clone size is shown for a subset of rows, as once, few, many or a class of expanded clone.

once	TRBD2	TRBV29-1	TRBJ2-1	TGCAGCGTTGTAAGCCGGGCGGGAGGGCCCTACAATGAGCAGTTCTTC	CSVVSRAGGPYNEQFF
-	-	TRBV7-6	TRBJ1-3	TGTGCCAGCAGCTTAAATACCCTAGACTCTGGAAACACCATATATTTT	CASSLNTLDSGNTIYF
-	-	TRBV18	TRBJ2-7	TGTGCCAGCTCATCCGGGACTTCCCTCTACGAGCAGTACTTC	CASSSGTSLYEQYF
-	-	TRBV4-1	TRBJ2-7	TGCGCCAGCAGCCTCGGGACTTCAAATTACGAGCAGTACTTC	CASSLGTSNYEQYF
-	-	TRBV5-4	TRBJ2-1	TGTGCCAGCAGCCAGGAAAGTTTTGAGCAGTTCTTC	CASSQESFEQFF
once	-	TRBV28	TRBJ1-5	TGTGCCAGCAGTTTAATCCCCAATCAGCCCCAGCATTTT	CASSLIPNQPQHF
-	-	TRBV28	TRBJ2-3	TGTGCCAGCAGTTTTAATCAGGACGGGGGCGATACGCAGTATTTT	CASSFNQDGGDTQYF
-	-	TRBV3-1/TRBV3-2	TRBJ2-2	TGTGCCAGCAGCCCACCGGCCGGCGGGGAGCTGTTTTTT	CASSPPAGGELFF
-	TRBD2	TRBV28	TRBJ2-3	TGTGCCAGCAGTACTCGTCGCGGGAGTTATACGCAGTATTTT	CASSTRRGSYTQYF
-	-	TRBV6-5	TRBJ1-1	TGTGCCAGCCGACTCGGGAACACTGAAGCTTTCTTT	CASRLGNTEAFF
-	TRBD2	TRBV6-5	TRBJ2-7	TGTGCCAGCAGTTCGGGGGGGGCGGCGGCCTCCGGCGGGCAGTACTTC	CASSSGGAAASGGQYF
-	TRBD2	TRBV28	TRBJ2-7	TGTGCCAGCAGTTTAACGGGAGGGGTCTACGAGCAGTACTTC	CASSLTGGVYEQYF
-	-	TRBV9	TRBJ2-1	TGTGCCAGCAGCGGATTGGGCGATGAGCAGTTCTTC	CASSGLGDEQFF
-	TRBD1	TRBV7-9	TRBJ1-6	TGTGCCAGCAGCCTCACGGGGACAGAAAATTCACCCCTCCACTTT	CASSLTGTENSPLHF
-	-	TRBV5-1	TRBJ1-1	TGCGCCAGCAGCTTGGTCCGGGGCACTGAAGCTTTCTTT	CASSLVRGTEAFF
once	TRBD1	TRBV6-2/TRBV6-3	TRBJ1-5	TGTGCCAGCAGTTACTCGAGGACAGGGATGAATCAGCCCCAGCATTTT	CASSYSRTGMNQPQHF
-	TRBD2	TRBV28	TRBJ2-7	TGTGCCAGCAGTTTATACGGGGGGACCTACGAGCAGTACTTC	CASSLYGGTYEQYF
-	TRBD2	TRBV27	TRBJ2-3	TGTGCCAGCAGCTCCTGGACCCGTCTAGCGGGAGTGTCAGATACGCAGTATTTT	CASSSWTRLAGVSDTQYF
-	-	TRBV10-3	TRBJ2-3	TGTGCCATCAGTGAACAGCAAGATACGCAGTATTTT	CAISEQQDTQYF
-	-	TRBV14	TRBJ2-7	TGTGCCAGCAGCCAAGTTTCGGGGCAGGTCCGCCTCGGGGAGCAGTACTTC	CASSQVSGQVRLGEQYF
-	TRBD1	TRBV30	TRBJ1-2	TGTGCCTGGAGCCCGGGACAGCCGGGGCATGGCTACACCTTC	CAWSPGQPGHGYTF
-	-	TRBV5-1	TRBJ2-7	TGCGCCAGCAGCTTGGAGCATGGCTCCGAGCAGTACTTC	CASSLEHGSEQYF
-	-	TRBV19	TRBJ1-6	TGTGCCAGTAGTATCTCGGCACTCTACCGGTCACCCCTCCACTTT	CASSISALYRSPLHF
-	-	TRBV30	TRBJ1-2	TGTGCCTGGAGCCCAAACCGGGGGGCCAACTATGGCTACACCTTC	CAWSPNRGANYGYTF
-	TRBD1	TRBV10-3	TRBJ1-2	TGTGCCATCACTGACATGTCCGGGACAGGGGCCGGGAGTGGCTACACCTTC	CAITDMSGTGAGSGYTF
-	-	TRBV21-1	TRBJ1-6	TGTGCCAGCAGGTGCGGGCGAGACAATTCACCCCTCCACTTT	CASRCGRDNSPLHF
-	-	TRBV19	TRBJ1-5	TGTGCCAGTAGTTCCCGGACAGTAAATCCCAATTATAGCAATCAGCCCCAGCATTTT	CASSSRTVNPNYSNQPQHF
-	-	TRBV6-5	TRBJ2-7	TGTGCCAGCAGCCGACGCAGGGTGCACGAGCAGTACTTC	CASSRRRVHEQYF
few	TRBD1	TRBV19	TRBJ1-4	TGTGCCAGTAGTTACAGGGGGAGTAATGAAAAACTGTTTTTT	CASSYRGSNEKLFF
-	TRBD1	TRBV30	TRBJ1-5	TGTGCCTGGAAAACCGGGACAGGGAATCAGCCCCAGCATTTT	CAWKTGTGNQPQHF
-	TRBD1	TRBV4-3	TRBJ1-2	TGCGCCAGCAGCCAAGATGCCGGACAGGGGGCGGATGGCTACACCTTC	CASSQDAGQGADGYTF
-	-	TRBV5-4	TRBJ1-6	TGTGCCAGCAGCGAAACAGGCGCCGGCTATAATTCACCCCTCCACTTT	CASSETGAGYNSPLHF
-	TRBD2	TRBV11-2	TRBJ2-1	TGTGCCAGCAGCGCAGGACTAGCGGGACTCATATACAATGAGCAGTTCTTC	CASSAGLAGLIYNEQFF
-	-	TRBV5-4	TRBJ1-2	TGTGCCAGCAGTCCCGGGCTGAGTCCTGGCTACACCTTC	CASSPGLSPGYTF
-	-	TRBV29-1	TRBJ1-1	TGCAGCGTTGAAAATCTGGGCACTGAAGCTTTCTTT	CSVENLGTEAFF
-	TRBD1	TRBV5-1	TRBJ2-1	TGCGCCAGCAGTCCTTCCGGGACAGCCTACAATGAGCAGTTCTTC	CASSPSGTAYNEQFF
-	TRBD2	TRBV2	TRBJ2-3	TGTGCCAGCAAGCGGGATCACAGGGATACGCAGTATTTT	CASKRDHRDTQYF
-	-	TRBV11-2	TRBJ1-6	TGTGCCAGCAGCTTAGATCCGAGCGGGCTTAATTCACCCCTCCACTTT	CASSLDPSGLNSPLHF
once	-	TRBV3-1/TRBV3-2	TRBJ2-3	TGTGCCAGCAGCCAGTTAGCTTGGGGAACTGACACAGATACGCAGTATTTT	CASSQLAWGTDTDTQYF
-	-	TRBV7-6	TRBJ2-1	TGTGCCAGCAGCTCCGCCCGGGGTGAAACGAATGAGCAGTTCTTC	CASSSARGETNEQFF
-	TRBD1	TRBV7-2	TRBJ1-3	TGTGCCAGCAGCTCGCCGACAGGGGGCGCGGGAAACACCATATATTTT	CASSSPTGGAGNTIYF
-	TRBD1	TRBV5-1	TRBJ1-5	TGCGCCAGCAGCTTACAGGGGGGTCAAGGTCAGCCCCAGCATTTT	CASSLQGGQGQPQHF
-	-	TRBV9	TRBJ2-7	TGTGCCAGCAGCCGTTGGGGGGACAGCCCCGAGCAGTACTTC	CASSRWGDSPEQYF
-	TRBD1	TRBV28	TRBJ2-7	TGTGCCAGCAGTGTCCACCAGGGGGTCTGGGAGCAGTACTTC	CASSVHQGVWEQYF
-	-	TRBV3-1/TRBV3-2	TRBJ2-1	TGTGCCAGCGGGGTATCCTACAATGAGCAGTTCTTC	CASGVSYNEQFF